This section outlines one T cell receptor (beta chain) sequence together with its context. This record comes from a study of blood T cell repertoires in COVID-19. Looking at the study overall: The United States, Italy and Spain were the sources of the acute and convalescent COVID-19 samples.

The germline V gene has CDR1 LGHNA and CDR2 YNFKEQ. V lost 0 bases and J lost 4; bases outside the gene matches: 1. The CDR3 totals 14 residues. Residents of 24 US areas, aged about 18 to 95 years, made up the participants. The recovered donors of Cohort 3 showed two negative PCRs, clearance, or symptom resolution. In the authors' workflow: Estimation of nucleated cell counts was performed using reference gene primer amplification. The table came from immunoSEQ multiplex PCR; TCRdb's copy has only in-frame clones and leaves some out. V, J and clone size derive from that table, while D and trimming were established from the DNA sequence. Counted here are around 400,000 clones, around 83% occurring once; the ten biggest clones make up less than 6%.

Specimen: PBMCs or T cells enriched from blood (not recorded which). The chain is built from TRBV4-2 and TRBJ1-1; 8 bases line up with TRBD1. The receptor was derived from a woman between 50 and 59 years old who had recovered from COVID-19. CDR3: CASSQDRGRTEAFF. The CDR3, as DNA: TGTGCCAGCAGCCAAGACAGGGGGCGCACTGAAGCTTTCTTT.